The clone carrying this T cell receptor beta chain has a count of ten or more. Its antigen is unidentified. This entry is derived from a study of CD8 T cells in ankylosing spondylitis. Losses at the gene ends were 2 bases for V and 3 bases for J; bases not matched to a gene: 7. The CDR3 consists of 16 residues. The germline V gene encodes CDR1 SGHRS and CDR2 YFSETQ. With molecular barcodes, quantitative 5'-RACE was used to make the TCR beta libraries. MiXCR, run by TCRdb on the 5' RACE reads, gives a single entry per CDR3 protein. The repertoire consists of about 240,000 distinct CDR3 sequences, with about 10% occurring once and the leading ten covering under 8%. Study findings and constraints: Made up of eight highly homologous variants, a TCR beta motif appeared characteristic of ankylosing spondylitis blood. Disease-linked clones displayed a CD8+ phenotype and appeared relatively rarely in peripheral blood.

The receptor was isolated from a male donor with ankylosing spondylitis or in good health (not recorded which). Sequencing was done on a sample of blood, either unsorted or a sorted T cell fraction (not recorded which). The genes are TRBV5-1 and TRBJ2-5; 10 bases line up with TRBD1. DNA of the CDR3: TGCGCCAGCAGCTTAAGACCGGGACAGGGGAAAGAGACCCAGTACTTC. Its protein is CASSLRPGQGKETQYF.